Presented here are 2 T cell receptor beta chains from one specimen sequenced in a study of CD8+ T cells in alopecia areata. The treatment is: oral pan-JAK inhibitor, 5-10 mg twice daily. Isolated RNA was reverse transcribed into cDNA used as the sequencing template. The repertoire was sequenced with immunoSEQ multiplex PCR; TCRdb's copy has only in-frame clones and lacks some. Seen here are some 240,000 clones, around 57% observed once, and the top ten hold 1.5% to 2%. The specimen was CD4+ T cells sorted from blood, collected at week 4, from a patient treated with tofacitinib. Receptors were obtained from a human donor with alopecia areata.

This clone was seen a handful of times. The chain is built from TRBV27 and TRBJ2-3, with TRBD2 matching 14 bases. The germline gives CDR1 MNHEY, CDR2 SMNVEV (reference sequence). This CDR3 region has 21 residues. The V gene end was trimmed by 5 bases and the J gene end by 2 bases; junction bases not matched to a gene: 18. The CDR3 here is CASSLRGLAGGLSHLTDTQYF. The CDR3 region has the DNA TGTGCCAGCAGTCTACGCGGACTAGCGGGGGGACTTTCCCACCTCACAGATACGCAGTATTTT.

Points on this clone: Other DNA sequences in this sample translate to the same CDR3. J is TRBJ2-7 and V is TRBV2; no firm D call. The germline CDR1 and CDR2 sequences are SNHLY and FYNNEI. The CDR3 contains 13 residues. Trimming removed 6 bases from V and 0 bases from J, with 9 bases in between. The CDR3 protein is CASSSGPSYEQYF. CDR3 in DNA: TGTGCCAGCAGCTCCGGGCCCTCCTACGAGCAGTACTTC.